These 10 T cell receptor beta chains were sequenced from one sample in a study of CD8 T cells in ankylosing spondylitis. TCRdb redid the calling of the 5' RACE reads with MiXCR, one entry per CDR3 protein. The sample consists of about 400,000 distinct CDR3 sequences, roughly 20% of them appearing once. Sequenced input: blood, either unsorted or a sorted T cell fraction (not recorded which). These TCRs come from a male donor with ankylosing spondylitis or in good health (not recorded which).

The chain links TRBV29-1 to TRBJ2-5; D unresolved. This CDR3 has 13 amino acids. V lost 3 bases, J lost 1 base, and 9 bases lay in between. The germline gives CDR1 SQVTM, CDR2 ANQGSEA. CDR3 in DNA: TGCAGCGTTGAGGCGGAGATCCAAGAGACCCAGTACTTC. Amino acid sequence: CSVEAEIQETQYF.

This clonotype was detected only once. The chain joins TRBV19 to TRBJ2-1; D is perhaps TRBD1 (5 bases). V lost 7 bases, J lost 4 bases, and 11 bases lay in between. This CDR3 is 13 amino acids long. Per germline, CDR1 LNHDA and CDR2 SQIVND (reference sequence). CDR3 sequence reads: CASNITGYNEQFF. CDR3 DNA sequence: TGTGCCAGTAATATTACAGGTTACAATGAGCAGTTCTTC. Drawing the rest from reference TRBV19 and TRBJ2-1, the complete variable domain is DGGITQSPKYLFRKEGQNVTLSCEQNLNHDAMYWYRQDPGQGLRLIYYSQIVNDFQKGDIAEGYSVSREKKESFPLTVTSAQKNPTAFYLCASNITGYNEQFFGPGTRLTVL.

This clonotype occurred a few times. CDR3 sequence reads: CASSLALRAHEQFF. Here the CDR3 DNA reads TGTGCCAGCAGCTTAGCCTTGAGAGCCCATGAGCAGTTCTTC. V is TRBV7-8 and J is TRBJ2-1; D is unresolved. Germline CDR1 reads SGHVS; CDR2 reads FQNEAQ. Trimming took off 0 bases at V and 8 bases at J, with 11 bases between the two ends. There are 14 residues in the CDR3.

The rearrangement uses TRBV21-1 and TRBJ2-5. TRBV21-1 is classified as a pseudogene. The CDR3 is 14 residues long. This CDR3 reads CASSKAVEKETQYF. Written as DNA, the CDR3 is TGTGCCAGCAGCAAAGCGGTCGAGAAAGAGACCCAGTACTTC.

The genes are TRBV10-3 and TRBJ2-7, with D unresolved. Trimming took 8 bases from V and 1 from J, leaving 12 bases between them. The CDR3 is made up of 13 amino acids. The germline V gene has CDR1 ENHRY and CDR2 SYGVKD. The CDR3 spells CAIQRELSYEQYF. CDR3 coding DNA: TGTGCCATCCAGCGAGAGCTATCCTACGAGCAGTACTTC.

This chain links TRBV10-2 with TRBJ2-1, with D tentatively TRBD1 (5 bases). V was cut by 4 bases and J by 0 bases, with 10 bases left in between. CDR3 length: 15 residues. The V gene's germline CDR1 is WSHSY and CDR2 SAAADI. The CDR3 protein is CASSADSPSYNEQFF. The CDR3 nucleotides are TGCGCCAGCAGTGCTGACAGCCCCTCCTACAATGAGCAGTTCTTC.

The rearrangement links TRBV9 to TRBJ2-1; D could derive from TRBD1 or TRBD2 (5 bases each). The CDR3 covers 16 residues. The germline V gene encodes CDR1 SGDLS and CDR2 YYNGEE. V lost 0 bases to trimming and J lost 3 bases, with 13 bases between them. The CDR3 region has the DNA TGTGCCAGCAGCGTAGCCCCGGGGCCCCTCTACAATGAGCAGTTCTTC. Translation: CASSVAPGPLYNEQFF.

The J gene is TRBJ2-3, the V gene TRBV7-9, with 7 nucleotides matching TRBD2. In germline, CDR1 is SEHNR, CDR2 FQNEAQ (reference sequence). This CDR3 is 14 amino acids long. The J segment lost 4 bases and the V segment lost 5 bases, leaving 6 bases of the junction unmatched. CDR3 sequence (DNA): TGTGCCAGCAGCGCGAGACTAGCCCCAGATACGCAGTATTTT. Residues: CASSARLAPDTQYF. The full variable domain, in which reference TRBV7-9 and TRBJ2-3 provide the parts outside the CDR3, is DTGVSQNPRHKITKRGQNVTFRCDPISEHNRLYWYRQTLGQGPEFLTYFQNEAQLEKSRLLSDRFSAERPKGSFSTLEIQRTEQGDSAMYLCASSARLAPDTQYFGPGTRLTVL.

V gene TRBV29-1 combines with J gene TRBJ2-3, with 11 bases matching TRBD1. CDR1 is SQVTM and CDR2 is ANQGSEA in the germline V gene. With V trimmed by 4 bases and J by 6 bases, 9 bases remained unmatched. CDR3 length: 15 amino acids. Written as DNA, the CDR3 is TGCAGCGTTGGTTTTTGGGACAGGGGGGCGGATACGCAGTATTTT. This sequence encodes CSVGFWDRGADTQYF.

This clonotype turned up a few times. The CDR3: CASSSERANTGELFF. CDR3 DNA sequence: TGTGCCAGCAGCTCGGAGAGGGCGAACACCGGGGAGCTGTTTTTT. This chain uses TRBV11-3 with TRBJ2-2, with a weak D call TRBD2 (5 bases). V was pared by 4 bases and J by 0 bases, with 9 bases between. The CDR3 loop spans 15 amino acids. Germline V gene data show CDR1 as SGHNT and CDR2 as YENEEA.